This TCR beta chain was recovered during a study of PD-1 blockade in classical Hodgkin lymphoma. Study-wide results and limits: The study reported lower baseline TCR diversity in newly diagnosed patients than in healthy donors. Sources of repertoire differences remain undefined, possibly disease activity or prior therapy.

Described time point: newly diagnosed, previously untreated cHL patient sample. Only in-frame clones appear in the TCRdb table, and some are missing; sequencing was by immunoSEQ multiplex PCR. The repertoire holds approximately 35,000 clones, with approximately 94% as singletons. About this clone itself: Its matching antigen is unknown.

The clonotype originates from a human donor with classical Hodgkin lymphoma. The sequenced sample was peripheral blood mononuclear cells (PBMCs).

CDR3 sequence reads: CASSLAGNTEAFF. The CDR3 coding sequence is TGCGCCAGCAGCTTGGCAGGGAACACTGAAGCTTTCTTT. V is TRBV5-1 and J is TRBJ1-1; no clear D gene. Germline V gene sequence: CDR1 SGHRS, CDR2 YFSETQ. Trimming took 0 bases from V and 1 from J, leaving 4 bases between them. CDR3 length equals 13 residues.